The rows below give T cell receptor beta chains drawn from one sample of a study of blood T cell repertoires in COVID-19. Clones were read by immunoSEQ multiplex PCR, and TCRdb kept only the in-frame ones, dropping some. The data contain some 230,000 clones, approximately 84% of them seen just once; the ten biggest clones take up approximately 16%. Sequences were obtained from PBMCs or T cells enriched from blood (not recorded which). The receptors originated from a man aged 35 to 55 who had recovered from COVID-19. CDR3s include the opening cysteine and the closing phenylalanine or tryptophan. Each record gives: V gene, J gene, D gene, clone size, CDR3 protein, CDR3 DNA. A D gene is named only where the DNA matches it firmly. Rows may omit the clone size; those that give it use once, few, many or a size class.

TRBV7-2	TRBJ2-5	TRBD2	NA	CASSLAGGPGETQYF	TGTGCCAGCAGCTTGGCGGGGGGGCCGGGGGAGACCCAGTACTTC
TRBV4-1	TRBJ1-2	TRBD1	NA	CASSPTGNHGYTF	TGCGCCAGCAGCCCGACAGGGAATCATGGCTACACCTTC
TRBV21-1	TRBJ2-7	NA	NA	CASSRTSGRKYEQYF	TGTGCCAGCAGCAGGACTAGCGGGAGAAAATACGAGCAGTACTTC
TRBV24-1	TRBJ2-2	NA	NA	CATSDPRDNSNTGELFF	TGTGCCACCAGTGATCCCCGGGACAACTCGAACACCGGGGAGCTGTTTTTT
TRBV18	TRBJ2-3	NA	NA	CASSPPSRSTDTQYF	TGTGCCAGCTCACCACCGTCGAGAAGCACAGATACGCAGTATTTT
TRBV2	TRBJ2-7	TRBD2	NA	CASPNEERGSYEQYF	TGTGCCAGCCCTAATGAGGAGCGGGGGAGCTACGAGCAGTACTTC
TRBV6-2/TRBV6-3	TRBJ1-2	NA	NA	CASSYLSVYGYTF	TGTGCCAGCAGTTACCTGTCAGTCTATGGCTACACCTTC
TRBV10-3	TRBJ1-1	NA	NA	CAIRPGSRNTEAFF	TGTGCCATCAGGCCAGGATCAAGGAACACTGAAGCTTTCTTT
TRBV5-3	TRBJ1-2	TRBD1	NA	CARRTGPNYGYTF	TGTGCCAGAAGGACAGGGCCTAACTATGGCTACACCTTC
TRBV7-8	TRBJ1-2	TRBD1	few	CASSTTGGNKDYTF	TGTGCCAGCAGCACAACAGGGGGCAACAAGGACTACACCTTC
TRBV11-2	TRBJ2-1	NA	NA	CASRTTERSSYNEQFF	TGTGCCAGCAGGACGACTGAGCGGAGCTCCTACAATGAGCAGTTCTTC
TRBV4-2	TRBJ2-3	NA	NA	CASSQFGTPRTDTQYF	TGTGCCAGCAGCCAATTCGGGACTCCTAGAACAGATACGCAGTATTTT
TRBV9	TRBJ1-1	NA	NA	CASSVASGGRYTEAFF	TGTGCCAGCAGCGTAGCCTCTGGAGGGAGGTACACTGAAGCTTTCTTT
TRBV28	TRBJ2-2	NA	few	CASSWQGTGELFF	TGTGCCAGCAGTTGGCAGGGTACCGGGGAGCTGTTTTTT
TRBV14	TRBJ2-2	TRBD1	NA	CASRPKHQPNNRGTGTGELFF	TGTGCCAGCCGCCCCAAGCACCAACCGAACAACAGGGGGACGGGCACCGGGGAGCTGTTTTTT
TRBV28	TRBJ2-4	TRBD1	NA	CASSLISGGQNIQYF	TGTGCCAGCAGTTTAATATCAGGGGGACAAAACATTCAGTACTTC
TRBV6-4	TRBJ2-1	TRBD1	NA	CASSPSGQGNAFF	TGTGCCAGCAGTCCCTCGGGACAGGGTAATGCGTTCTTC
TRBV18	TRBJ1-5	NA	NA	CASSPWLDQPQHF	TGTGCCAGCTCACCGTGGCTCGATCAGCCCCAGCATTTT
TRBV7-3	TRBJ2-3	TRBD2	once	CASSLTGTSGDTQYF	TGTGCCAGCAGCTTAACTGGGACTAGCGGAGATACGCAGTATTTT
TRBV19	TRBJ2-1	TRBD1	NA	CASSTRDRGSGSQFF	TGTGCCAGTAGTACCCGGGACAGGGGTTCCGGTAGTCAGTTCTTC
TRBV10-3	TRBJ1-4	TRBD1	NA	CATRGPDEKLFF	TGTGCGACGAGGGGGCCTGACGAAAAACTGTTTTTT
TRBV18	TRBJ1-6	NA	NA	CASSPISDSPLHF	TGTGCCAGCTCACCAATATCAGATTCACCCCTCCACTTT
TRBV6-5	TRBJ1-4	NA	few	CASREGGTNEKLFF	TGTGCCAGCAGGGAGGGGGGGACTAATGAAAAACTGTTTTTT
TRBV30	TRBJ2-7	TRBD2	NA	CAWSTGGGYEQYF	TGTGCCTGGAGTACCGGGGGGGGCTACGAGCAGTACTTC
TRBV27	TRBJ1-4	TRBD1	NA	CASSPGQGAGNEKLFF	TGTGCCAGCAGCCCGGGACAGGGGGCTGGTAATGAAAAACTGTTTTTT
TRBV28	TRBJ1-1	NA	NA	CASRETEDYTEAFF	TGTGCCAGCAGGGAGACAGAAGATTACACTGAAGCTTTCTTT